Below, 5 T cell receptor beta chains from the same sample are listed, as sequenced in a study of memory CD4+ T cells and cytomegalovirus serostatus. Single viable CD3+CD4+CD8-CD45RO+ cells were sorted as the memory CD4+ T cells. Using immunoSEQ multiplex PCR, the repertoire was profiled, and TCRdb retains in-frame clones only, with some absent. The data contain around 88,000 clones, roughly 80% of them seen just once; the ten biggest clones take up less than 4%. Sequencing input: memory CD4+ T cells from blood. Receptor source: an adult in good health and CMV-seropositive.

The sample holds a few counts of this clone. The CDR3 bases are TGTGCCAGCAGTTTAAGAAGGGAGGGGGAGCTGTTTTTT. This translates into CASSLRREGELFF. The chain couples TRBV27 to TRBJ2-2, with D perhaps TRBD2 (5 bases). The CDR3 runs to 13 residues. CDR1 is MNHEY, CDR2 SMNVEV, per germline (reference sequence). Trimming shortened V by 2 bases and J by 8 bases, and 9 bases separated the two germline ends.

Written as DNA, the CDR3 is TGCGCCAGCAGCCTAGGGACTAGCGGGAACGTCGGGGAGCTGTTTTTT. Translation gives CASSLGTSGNVGELFF. This chain joins TRBV5-1 and TRBJ2-2; TRBD2 matches at 13 bases. CDR3 length: 16 amino acids. V lost 4 bases to trimming and J lost 7 bases; unmatched junction nucleotides: 7. Germline assignment: CDR1 SGHRS and CDR2 YFSETQ.

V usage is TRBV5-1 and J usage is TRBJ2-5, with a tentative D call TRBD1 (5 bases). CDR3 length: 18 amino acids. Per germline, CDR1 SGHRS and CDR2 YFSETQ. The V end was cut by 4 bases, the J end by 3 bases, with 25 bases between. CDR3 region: CASSPSGLGASGEETQYF. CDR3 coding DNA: TGCGCCAGCAGCCCCTCGGGTCTAGGGGCTTCGGGCGAAGAGACCCAGTACTTC. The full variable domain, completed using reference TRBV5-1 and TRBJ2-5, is KAGVTQTPRYLIKTRGQQVTLSCSPISGHRSVSWYQQTPGQGLQFLFEYFSETQRNKGNFPGRFSGRQFSNSRSEMNVSTLELGDSALYLCASSPSGLGASGEETQYFGPGTRLLVL.

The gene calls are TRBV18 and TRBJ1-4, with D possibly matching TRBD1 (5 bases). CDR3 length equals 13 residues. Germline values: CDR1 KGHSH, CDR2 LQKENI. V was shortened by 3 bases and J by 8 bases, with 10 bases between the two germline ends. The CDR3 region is CASSPYEGEKLFF. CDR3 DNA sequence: TGTGCCAGCTCACCGTACGAGGGGGAAAAACTGTTTTTT.

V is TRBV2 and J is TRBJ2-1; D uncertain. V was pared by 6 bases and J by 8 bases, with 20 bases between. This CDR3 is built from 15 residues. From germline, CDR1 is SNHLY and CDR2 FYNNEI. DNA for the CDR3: TGTGCCAGCAGCGTGGCCCGGACCGGGTTCGATGAGCAGTTCTTC. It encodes CASSVARTGFDEQFF.